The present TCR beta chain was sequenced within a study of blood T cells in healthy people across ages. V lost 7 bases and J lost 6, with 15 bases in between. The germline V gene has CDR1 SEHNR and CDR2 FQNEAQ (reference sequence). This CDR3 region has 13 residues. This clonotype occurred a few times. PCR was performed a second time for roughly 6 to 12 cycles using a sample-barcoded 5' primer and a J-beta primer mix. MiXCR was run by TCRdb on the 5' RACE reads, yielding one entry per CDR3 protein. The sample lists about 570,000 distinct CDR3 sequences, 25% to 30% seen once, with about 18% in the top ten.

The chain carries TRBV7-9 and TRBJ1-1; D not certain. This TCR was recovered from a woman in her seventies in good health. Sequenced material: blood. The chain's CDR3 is CASTLLGFAEAFF. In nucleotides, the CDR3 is TGTGCCAGCACCCTGTTAGGGTTCGCTGAAGCTTTCTTT. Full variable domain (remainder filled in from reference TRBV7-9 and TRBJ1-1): DTGVSQNPRHKITKRGQNVTFRCDPISEHNRLYWYRQTLGQGPEFLTYFQNEAQLEKSRLLSDRFSAERPKGSFSTLEIQRTEQGDSAMYLCASTLLGFAEAFFGQGTRLTVV.